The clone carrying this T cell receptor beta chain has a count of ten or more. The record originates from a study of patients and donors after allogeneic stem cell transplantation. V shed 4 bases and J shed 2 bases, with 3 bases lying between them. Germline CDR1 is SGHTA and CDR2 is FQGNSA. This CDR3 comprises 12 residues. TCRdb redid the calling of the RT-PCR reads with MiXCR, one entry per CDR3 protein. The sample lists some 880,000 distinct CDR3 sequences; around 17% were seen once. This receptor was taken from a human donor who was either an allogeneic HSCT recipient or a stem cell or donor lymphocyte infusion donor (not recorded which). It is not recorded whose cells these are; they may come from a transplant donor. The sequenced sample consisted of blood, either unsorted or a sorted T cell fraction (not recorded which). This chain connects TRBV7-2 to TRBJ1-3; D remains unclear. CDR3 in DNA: TGTGCCAGCAGCTGGACTGGAAACACCATATATTTT. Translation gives CASSWTGNTIYF. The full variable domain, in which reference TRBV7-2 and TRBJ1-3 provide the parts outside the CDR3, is GAGVSQSPSNKVTEKGKDVELRCDPISGHTALYWYRQSLGQGLEFLIYFQGNSAPDKSGLPSDRFSAERTGGSVSTLTIQRTQQEDSAVYLCASSWTGNTIYFGEGSWLTVV.